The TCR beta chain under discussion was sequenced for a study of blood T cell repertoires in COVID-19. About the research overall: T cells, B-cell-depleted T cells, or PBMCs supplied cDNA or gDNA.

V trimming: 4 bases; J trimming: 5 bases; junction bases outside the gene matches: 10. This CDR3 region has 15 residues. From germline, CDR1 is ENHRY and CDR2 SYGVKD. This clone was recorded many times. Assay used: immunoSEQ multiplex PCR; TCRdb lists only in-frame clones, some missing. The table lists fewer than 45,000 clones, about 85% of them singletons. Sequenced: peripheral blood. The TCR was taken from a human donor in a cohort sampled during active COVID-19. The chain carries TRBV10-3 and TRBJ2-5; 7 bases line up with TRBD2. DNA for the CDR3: TGTGCCATCAGTGTATCGGGGGGTCAGGATGAGACCCAGTACTTC. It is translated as CAISVSGGQDETQYF.